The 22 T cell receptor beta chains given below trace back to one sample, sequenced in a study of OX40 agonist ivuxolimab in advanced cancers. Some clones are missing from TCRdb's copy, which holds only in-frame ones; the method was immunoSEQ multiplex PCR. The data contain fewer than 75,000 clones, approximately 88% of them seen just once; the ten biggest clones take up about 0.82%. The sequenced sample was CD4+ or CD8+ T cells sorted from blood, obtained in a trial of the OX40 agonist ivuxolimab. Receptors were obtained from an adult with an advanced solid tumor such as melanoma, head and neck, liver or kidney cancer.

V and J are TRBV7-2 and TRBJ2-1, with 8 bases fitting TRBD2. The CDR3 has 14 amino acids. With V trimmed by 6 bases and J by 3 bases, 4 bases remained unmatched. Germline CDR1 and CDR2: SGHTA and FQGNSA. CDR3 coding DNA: TGTGCCAGCAGGAAGACTAGCGACTACAATGAGCAGTTCTTC. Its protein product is CASRKTSDYNEQFF.

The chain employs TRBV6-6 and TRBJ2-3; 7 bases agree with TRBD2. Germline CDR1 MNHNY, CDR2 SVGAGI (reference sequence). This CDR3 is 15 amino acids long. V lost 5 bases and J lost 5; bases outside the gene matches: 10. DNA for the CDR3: TGTGCCAGCAGTCCCGGAGCGGTAGCGGGAGATACGCAGTATTTT. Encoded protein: CASSPGAVAGDTQYF.

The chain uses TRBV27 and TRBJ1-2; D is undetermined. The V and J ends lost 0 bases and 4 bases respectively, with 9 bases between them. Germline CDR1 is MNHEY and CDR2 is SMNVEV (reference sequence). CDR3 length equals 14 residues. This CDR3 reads CASSLSGGVYGYTF. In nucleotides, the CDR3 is TGTGCCAGCAGTTTATCCGGTGGAGTCTATGGCTACACCTTC.

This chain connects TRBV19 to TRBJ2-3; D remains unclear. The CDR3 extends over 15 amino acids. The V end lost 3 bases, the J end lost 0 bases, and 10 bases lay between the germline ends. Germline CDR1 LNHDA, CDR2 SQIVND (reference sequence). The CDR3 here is CASSIGAASTDTQYF. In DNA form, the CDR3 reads TGTGCCAGTAGTATCGGTGCGGCTAGCACAGATACGCAGTATTTT.

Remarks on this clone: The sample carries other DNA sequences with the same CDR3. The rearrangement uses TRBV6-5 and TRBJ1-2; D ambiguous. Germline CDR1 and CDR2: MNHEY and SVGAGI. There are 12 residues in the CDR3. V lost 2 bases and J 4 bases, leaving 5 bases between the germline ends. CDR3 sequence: CASSYGGYGYTF. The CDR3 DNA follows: TGTGCCAGCAGTTACGGAGGCTATGGCTACACCTTC.

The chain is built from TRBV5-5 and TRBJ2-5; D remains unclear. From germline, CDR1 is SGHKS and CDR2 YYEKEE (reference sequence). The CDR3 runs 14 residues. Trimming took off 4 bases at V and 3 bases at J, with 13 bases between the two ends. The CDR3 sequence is CASSPVEREETQYF. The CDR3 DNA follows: TGTGCCAGCAGCCCTGTGGAAAGGGAAGAGACCCAGTACTTC. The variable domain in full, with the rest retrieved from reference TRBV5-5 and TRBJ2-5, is DAGVTQSPTHLIKTRGQQVTLRCSPISGHKSVSWYQQVLGQGPQFIFQYYEKEERGRGNFPDRFSARQFPNYSSELNVNALLLGDSALYLCASSPVEREETQYFGPGTRLLVL.

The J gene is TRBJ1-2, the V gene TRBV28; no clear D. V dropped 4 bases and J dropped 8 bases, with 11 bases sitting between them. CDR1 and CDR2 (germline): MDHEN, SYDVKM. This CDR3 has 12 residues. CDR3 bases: TGTGCCAGCAGTTCAAATATTGGGGGCTACACCTTC. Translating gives CASSSNIGGYTF.

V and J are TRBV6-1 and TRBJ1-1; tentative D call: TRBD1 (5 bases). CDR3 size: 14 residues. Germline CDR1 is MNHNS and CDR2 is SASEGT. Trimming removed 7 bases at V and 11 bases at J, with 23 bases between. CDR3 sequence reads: CASTSRPPDGAAFF. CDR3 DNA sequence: TGTGCCAGCACTTCCCGACCCCCGGACGGGGCGGCTTTCTTT.

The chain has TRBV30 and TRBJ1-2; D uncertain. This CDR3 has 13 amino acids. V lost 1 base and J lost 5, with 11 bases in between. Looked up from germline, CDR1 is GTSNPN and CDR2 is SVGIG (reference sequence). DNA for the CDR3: TGTGCCTGGAGTGGGAGGACGTTATATGGCTACACCTTC. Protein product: CAWSGRTLYGYTF.

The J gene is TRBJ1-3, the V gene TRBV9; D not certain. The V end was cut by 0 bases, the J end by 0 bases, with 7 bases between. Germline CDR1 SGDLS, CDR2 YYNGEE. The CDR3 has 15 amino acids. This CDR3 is CASSVGGTSGNTIYF. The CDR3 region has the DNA TGTGCCAGCAGCGTAGGGGGTACCTCTGGAAACACCATATATTTT.

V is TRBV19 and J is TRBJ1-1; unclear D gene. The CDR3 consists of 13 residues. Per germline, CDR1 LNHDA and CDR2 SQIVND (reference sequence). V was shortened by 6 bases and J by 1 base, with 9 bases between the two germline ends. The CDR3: CASRNEANTEAFF. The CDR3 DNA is TGTGCCAGTAGGAACGAAGCGAACACTGAAGCTTTCTTT.

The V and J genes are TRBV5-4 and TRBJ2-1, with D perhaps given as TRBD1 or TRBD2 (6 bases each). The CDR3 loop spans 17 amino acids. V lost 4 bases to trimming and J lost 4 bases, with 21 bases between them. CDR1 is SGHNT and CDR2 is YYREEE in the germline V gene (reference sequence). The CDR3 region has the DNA TGTGCCAGCAGCCTCCCTCTGGGGGCGGGATTATACAATGAGCAGTTCTTC. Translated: CASSLPLGAGLYNEQFF.

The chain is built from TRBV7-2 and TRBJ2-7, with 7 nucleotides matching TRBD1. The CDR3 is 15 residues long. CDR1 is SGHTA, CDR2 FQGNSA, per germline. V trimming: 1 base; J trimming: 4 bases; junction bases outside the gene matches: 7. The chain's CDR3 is CASSLGYTQGYEQYF. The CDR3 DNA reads TGTGCCAGCAGCTTAGGCTACACACAGGGGTACGAGCAGTACTTC.

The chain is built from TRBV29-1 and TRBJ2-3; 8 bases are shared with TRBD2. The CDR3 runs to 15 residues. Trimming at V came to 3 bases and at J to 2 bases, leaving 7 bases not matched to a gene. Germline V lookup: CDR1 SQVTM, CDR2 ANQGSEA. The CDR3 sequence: CSVDRSGAITDTQYF. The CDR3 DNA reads TGCAGCGTTGACCGTAGCGGGGCGATCACAGATACGCAGTATTTT.

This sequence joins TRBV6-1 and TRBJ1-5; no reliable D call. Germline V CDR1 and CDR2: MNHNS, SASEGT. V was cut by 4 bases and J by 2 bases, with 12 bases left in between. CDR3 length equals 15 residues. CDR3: CASSVDPPGNQPQHF. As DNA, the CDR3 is TGTGCCAGCAGTGTTGACCCCCCTGGCAATCAGCCCCAGCATTTT.

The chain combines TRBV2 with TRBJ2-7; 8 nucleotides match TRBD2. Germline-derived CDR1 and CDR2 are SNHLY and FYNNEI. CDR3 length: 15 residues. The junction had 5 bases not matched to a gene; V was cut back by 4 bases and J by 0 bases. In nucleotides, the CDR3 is TGTGCCAGCAGTGGGCTCGGGGGGGGCTCCTACGAGCAGTACTTC. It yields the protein CASSGLGGGSYEQYF.

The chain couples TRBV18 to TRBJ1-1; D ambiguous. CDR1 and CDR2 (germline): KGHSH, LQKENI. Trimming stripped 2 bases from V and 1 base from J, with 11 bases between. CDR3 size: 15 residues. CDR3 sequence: CASSPSLSRNTEAFF. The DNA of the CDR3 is TGTGCCAGCTCACCAAGCTTGAGCCGGAACACTGAAGCTTTCTTT. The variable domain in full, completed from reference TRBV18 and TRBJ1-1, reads NAGVMQNPRHLVRRRGQEARLRCSPMKGHSHVYWYRQLPEEGLKFMVYLQKENIIDESGMPKERFSAEFPKEGPSILRIQQVVRGDSAAYFCASSPSLSRNTEAFFGQGTRLTVV.

This CDR3 is CASSPLRGPGAYNSPLHF. CDR3 nucleotide sequence: TGCGCCAGCAGCCCCCTCAGAGGCCCAGGGGCCTATAATTCACCCCTCCACTTT. The chain links TRBV4-1 to TRBJ1-6; the D gene is possibly TRBD1 (6 bases). Trimming cost V 4 bases and J 2 bases, with 18 bases left between them. Germline CDR1 reads MGHRA; CDR2 reads YSYEKL. This CDR3 has 18 amino acids.

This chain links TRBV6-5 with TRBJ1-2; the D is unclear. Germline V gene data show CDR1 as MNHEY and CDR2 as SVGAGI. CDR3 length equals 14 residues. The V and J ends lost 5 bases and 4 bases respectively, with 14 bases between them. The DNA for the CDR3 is TGTGCCAGCAGTCCTCTTGGGCAGAGCTATGGCTACACCTTC. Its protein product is CASSPLGQSYGYTF.

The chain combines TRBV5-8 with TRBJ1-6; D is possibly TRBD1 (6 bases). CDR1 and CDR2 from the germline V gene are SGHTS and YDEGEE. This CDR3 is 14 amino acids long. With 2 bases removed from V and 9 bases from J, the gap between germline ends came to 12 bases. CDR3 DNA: TGTGCCAGCAGCTTTGCGCAGGGGAGTTCACCCCTCCACTTT. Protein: CASSFAQGSSPLHF.

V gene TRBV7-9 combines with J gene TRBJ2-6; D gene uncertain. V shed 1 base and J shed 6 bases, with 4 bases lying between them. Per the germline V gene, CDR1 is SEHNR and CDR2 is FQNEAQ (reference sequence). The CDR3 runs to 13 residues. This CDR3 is CASSLGLANVLTF. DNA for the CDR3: TGTGCCAGCAGCTTAGGGTTGGCCAACGTCCTGACTTTC.

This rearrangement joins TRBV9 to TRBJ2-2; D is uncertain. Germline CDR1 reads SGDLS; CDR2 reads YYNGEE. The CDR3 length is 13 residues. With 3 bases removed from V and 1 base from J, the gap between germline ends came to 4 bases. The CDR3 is CASSDQNTGELFF. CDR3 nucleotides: TGTGCCAGCAGCGATCAGAACACCGGGGAGCTGTTTTTT. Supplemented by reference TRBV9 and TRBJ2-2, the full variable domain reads DSGVTQTPKHLITATGQRVTLRCSPRSGDLSVYWYQQSLDQGLQFLIQYYNGEERAKGNILERFSAQQFPDLHSELNLSSLELGDSALYFCASSDQNTGELFFGEGSRLTVL.